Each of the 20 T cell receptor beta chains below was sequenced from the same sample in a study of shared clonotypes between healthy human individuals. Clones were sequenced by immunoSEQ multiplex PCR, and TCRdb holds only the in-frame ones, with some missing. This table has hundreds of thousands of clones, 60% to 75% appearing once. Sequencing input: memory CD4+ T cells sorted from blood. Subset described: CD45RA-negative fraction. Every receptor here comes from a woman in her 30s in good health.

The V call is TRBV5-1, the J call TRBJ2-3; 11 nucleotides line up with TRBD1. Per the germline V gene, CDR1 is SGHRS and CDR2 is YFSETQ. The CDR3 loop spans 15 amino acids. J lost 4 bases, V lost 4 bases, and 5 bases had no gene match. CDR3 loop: CASSVGQGVADTQYF. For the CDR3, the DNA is TGCGCCAGCAGCGTGGGACAGGGGGTAGCAGATACGCAGTATTTT.

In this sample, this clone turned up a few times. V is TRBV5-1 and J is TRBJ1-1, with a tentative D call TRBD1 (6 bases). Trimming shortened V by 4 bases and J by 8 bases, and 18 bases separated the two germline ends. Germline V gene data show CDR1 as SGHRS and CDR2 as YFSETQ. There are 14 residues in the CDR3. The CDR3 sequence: CASSPGTFTGEAFF. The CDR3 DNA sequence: TGCGCCAGCAGCCCCGGGACATTCACGGGGGAAGCTTTCTTT.

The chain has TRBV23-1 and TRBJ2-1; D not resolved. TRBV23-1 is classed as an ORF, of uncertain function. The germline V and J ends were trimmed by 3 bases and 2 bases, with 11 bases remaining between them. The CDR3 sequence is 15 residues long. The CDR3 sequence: CASSQGNRTYNEQFF. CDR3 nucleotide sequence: TGCGCCAGCAGTCAGGGTAACCGAACCTACAATGAGCAGTTCTTC.

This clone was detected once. CDR3 in DNA: TGCGCCAGCAGCCAACAGGCCGGGACAGGAAACTCCTATAATTCACCCCTCCACTTT. Translated: CASSQQAGTGNSYNSPLHF. V is TRBV4-1 and J is TRBJ1-6; 8 bases agree with TRBD1. This CDR3 region has 19 residues. Germline V gives CDR1 MGHRA, CDR2 YSYEKL. V lost 2 bases, J lost 0 bases, and 9 bases stayed unmatched.

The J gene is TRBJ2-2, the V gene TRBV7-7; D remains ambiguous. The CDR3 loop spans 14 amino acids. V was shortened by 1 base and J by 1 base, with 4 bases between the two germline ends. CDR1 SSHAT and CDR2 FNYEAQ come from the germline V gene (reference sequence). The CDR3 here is CASSLVENTGELFF. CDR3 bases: TGTGCCAGCAGCTTAGTAGAGAACACCGGGGAGCTGTTTTTT.

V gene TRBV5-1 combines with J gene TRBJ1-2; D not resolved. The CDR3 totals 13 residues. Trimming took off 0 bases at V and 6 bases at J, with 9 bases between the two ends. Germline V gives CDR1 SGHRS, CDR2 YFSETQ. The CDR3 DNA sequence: TGCGCCAGCAGCTTGGGGACGGCACATGGCTACACCTTC. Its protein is CASSLGTAHGYTF. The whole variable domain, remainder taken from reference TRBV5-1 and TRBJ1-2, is KAGVTQTPRYLIKTRGQQVTLSCSPISGHRSVSWYQQTPGQGLQFLFEYFSETQRNKGNFPGRFSGRQFSNSRSEMNVSTLELGDSALYLCASSLGTAHGYTFGSGTRLTVV.

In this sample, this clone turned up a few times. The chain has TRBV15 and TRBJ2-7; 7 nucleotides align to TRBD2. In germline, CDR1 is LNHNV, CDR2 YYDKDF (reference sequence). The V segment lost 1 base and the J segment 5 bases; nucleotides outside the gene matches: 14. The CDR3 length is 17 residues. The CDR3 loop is CATSRGSWDGGSNEQYF. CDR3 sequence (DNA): TGTGCCACCAGCAGAGGTAGCTGGGATGGCGGGAGCAACGAGCAGTACTTC. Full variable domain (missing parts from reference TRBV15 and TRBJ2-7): DAMVIQNPRYQVTQFGKPVTLSCSQTLNHNVMYWYQQKSSQAPKLLFHYYDKDFNNEADTPDNFQSRRPNTSFCFLDIRSPGLGDTAMYLCATSRGSWDGGSNEQYFGPGTRLTVT.

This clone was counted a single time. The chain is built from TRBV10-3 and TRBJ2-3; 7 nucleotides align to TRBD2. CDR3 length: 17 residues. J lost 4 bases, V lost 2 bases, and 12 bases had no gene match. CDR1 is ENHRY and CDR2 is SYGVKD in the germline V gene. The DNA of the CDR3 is TGTGCCATCAGTGAGACTCCTGGCGGGAGTAACGCAGATACGCAGTATTTT. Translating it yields CAISETPGGSNADTQYF.

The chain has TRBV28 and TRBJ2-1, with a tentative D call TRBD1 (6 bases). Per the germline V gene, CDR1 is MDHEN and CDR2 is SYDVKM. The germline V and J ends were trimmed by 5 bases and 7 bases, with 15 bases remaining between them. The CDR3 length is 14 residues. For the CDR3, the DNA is TGTGCCAGCAGTGTACAGGGATTTACGAATGAGCAGTTCTTC. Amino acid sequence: CASSVQGFTNEQFF. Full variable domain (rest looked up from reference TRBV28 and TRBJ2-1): DVKVTQSSRYLVKRTGEKVFLECVQDMDHENMFWYRQDPGLGLRLIYFSYDVKMKEKGDIPEGYSVSREKKERFSLILESASTNQTSMYLCASSVQGFTNEQFFGPGTRLTVL.

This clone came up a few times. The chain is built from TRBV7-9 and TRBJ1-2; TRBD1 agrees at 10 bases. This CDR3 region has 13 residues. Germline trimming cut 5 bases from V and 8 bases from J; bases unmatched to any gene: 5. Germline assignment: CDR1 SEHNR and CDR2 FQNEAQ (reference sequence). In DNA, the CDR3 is TGTGCCAGCAGCCGCGGGACAGGGGAAGGCTACACCTTC. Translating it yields CASSRGTGEGYTF. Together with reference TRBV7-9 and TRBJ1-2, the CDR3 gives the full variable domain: DTGVSQNPRHKITKRGQNVTFRCDPISEHNRLYWYRQTLGQGPEFLTYFQNEAQLEKSRLLSDRFSAERPKGSFSTLEIQRTEQGDSAMYLCASSRGTGEGYTFGSGTRLTVV.

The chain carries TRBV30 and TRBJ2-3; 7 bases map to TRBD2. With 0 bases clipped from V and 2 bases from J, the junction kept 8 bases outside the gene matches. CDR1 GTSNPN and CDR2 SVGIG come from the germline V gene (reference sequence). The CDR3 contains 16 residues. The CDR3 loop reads CAWSVRLGGDTDTQYF. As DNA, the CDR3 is TGTGCCTGGAGTGTACGGCTGGGAGGGGACACAGATACGCAGTATTTT.

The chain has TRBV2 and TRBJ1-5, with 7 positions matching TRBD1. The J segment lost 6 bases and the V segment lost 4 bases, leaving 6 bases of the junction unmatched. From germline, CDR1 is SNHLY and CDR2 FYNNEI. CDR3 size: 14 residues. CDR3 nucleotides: TGTGCCAGCAGTGGGCAGGGGGGGTTTCAGCCCCAGCATTTT. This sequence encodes CASSGQGGFQPQHF.

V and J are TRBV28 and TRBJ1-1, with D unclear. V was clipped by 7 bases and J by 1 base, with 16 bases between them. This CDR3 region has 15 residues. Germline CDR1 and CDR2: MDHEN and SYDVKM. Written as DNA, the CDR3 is TGTGCCAGCACCCAAACTCCAGTGGAGAACACTGAAGCTTTCTTT. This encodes CASTQTPVENTEAFF.

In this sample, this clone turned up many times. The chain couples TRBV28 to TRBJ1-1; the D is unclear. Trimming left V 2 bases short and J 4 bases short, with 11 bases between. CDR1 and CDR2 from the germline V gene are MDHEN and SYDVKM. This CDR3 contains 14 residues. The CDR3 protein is CASSLAGYGTEAFF. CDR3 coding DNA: TGTGCCAGCAGTTTAGCGGGGTACGGCACTGAAGCTTTCTTT.

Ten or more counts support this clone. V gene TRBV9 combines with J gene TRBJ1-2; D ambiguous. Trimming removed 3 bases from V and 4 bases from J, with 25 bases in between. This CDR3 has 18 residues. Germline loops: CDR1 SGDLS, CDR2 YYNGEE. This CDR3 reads CASSDHDGDLAPLYGYTF. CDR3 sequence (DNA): TGTGCCAGCAGCGACCACGACGGTGACCTTGCGCCACTCTATGGCTACACCTTC.

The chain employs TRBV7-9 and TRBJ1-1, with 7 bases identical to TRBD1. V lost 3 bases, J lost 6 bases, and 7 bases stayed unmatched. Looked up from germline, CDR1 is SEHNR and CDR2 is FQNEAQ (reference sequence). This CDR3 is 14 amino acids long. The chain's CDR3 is CASSLSGTEAEAFF. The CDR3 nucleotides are TGTGCCAGCAGCTTGTCCGGGACAGAGGCTGAAGCTTTCTTT.

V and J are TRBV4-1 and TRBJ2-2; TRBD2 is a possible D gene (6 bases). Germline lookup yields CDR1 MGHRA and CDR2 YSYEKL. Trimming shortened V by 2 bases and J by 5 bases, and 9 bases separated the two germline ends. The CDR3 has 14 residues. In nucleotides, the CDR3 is TGCGCCAGCAGCCAACCGACTAGAACCGGGGAGCTGTTTTTT. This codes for CASSQPTRTGELFF.

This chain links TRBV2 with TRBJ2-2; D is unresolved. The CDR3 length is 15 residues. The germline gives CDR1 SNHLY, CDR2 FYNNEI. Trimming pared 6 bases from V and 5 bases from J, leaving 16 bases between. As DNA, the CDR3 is TGTGCCAGCAGCGCCGGTGTGGGGTATACCGGGGAGCTGTTTTTT. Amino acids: CASSAGVGYTGELFF.

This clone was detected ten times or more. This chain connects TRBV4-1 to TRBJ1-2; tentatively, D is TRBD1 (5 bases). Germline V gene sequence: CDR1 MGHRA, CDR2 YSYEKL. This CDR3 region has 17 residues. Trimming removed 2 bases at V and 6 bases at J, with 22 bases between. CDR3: CASSQRPLQDLRDGYTF. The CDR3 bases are TGCGCCAGCAGCCAAAGACCGTTACAGGACCTGAGGGATGGCTACACCTTC.

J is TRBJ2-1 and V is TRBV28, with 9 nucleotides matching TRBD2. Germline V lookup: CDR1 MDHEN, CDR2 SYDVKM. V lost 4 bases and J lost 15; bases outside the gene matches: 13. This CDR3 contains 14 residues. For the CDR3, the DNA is TGTGCCAGCAGTTCCCGGGGACTAGCCACGGAGGGGTTCTTC. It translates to CASSSRGLATEGFF.